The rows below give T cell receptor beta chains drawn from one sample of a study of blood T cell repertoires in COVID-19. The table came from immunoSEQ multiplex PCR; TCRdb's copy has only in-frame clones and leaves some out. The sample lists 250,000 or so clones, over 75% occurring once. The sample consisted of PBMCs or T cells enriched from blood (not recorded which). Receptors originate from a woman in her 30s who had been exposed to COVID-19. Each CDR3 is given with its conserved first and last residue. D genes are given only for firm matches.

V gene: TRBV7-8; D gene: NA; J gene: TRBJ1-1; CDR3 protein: CASSFPRTEAFF
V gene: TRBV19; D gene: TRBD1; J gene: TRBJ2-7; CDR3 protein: CASSNPGQGTLYEQYF
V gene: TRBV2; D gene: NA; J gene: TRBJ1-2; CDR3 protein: CASSAPGIGGYTF
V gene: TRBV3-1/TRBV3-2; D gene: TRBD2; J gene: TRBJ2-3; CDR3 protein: CASSHREGILGPSTDTQYF
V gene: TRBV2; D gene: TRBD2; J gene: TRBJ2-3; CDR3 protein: CASTPGLAGRRGSDTQYF
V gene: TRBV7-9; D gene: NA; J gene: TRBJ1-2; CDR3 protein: CASTPSSGSGYTF
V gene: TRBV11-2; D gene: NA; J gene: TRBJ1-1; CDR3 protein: CASSLDLGKLNTEAFF
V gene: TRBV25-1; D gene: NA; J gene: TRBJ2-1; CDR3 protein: CASSEFSLEDEQFF
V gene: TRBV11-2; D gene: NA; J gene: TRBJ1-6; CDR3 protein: CASSLDRTGNSPLHF
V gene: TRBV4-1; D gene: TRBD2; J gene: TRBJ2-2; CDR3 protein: CASSQDQGLADTGELFF
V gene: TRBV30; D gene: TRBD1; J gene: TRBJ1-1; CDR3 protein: CAWSVRTGVGTEAFF
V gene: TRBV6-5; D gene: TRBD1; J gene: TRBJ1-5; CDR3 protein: CASSRTGEKGQPQHF
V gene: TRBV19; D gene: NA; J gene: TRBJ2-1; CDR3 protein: CASSMRGGHGVNEQFF
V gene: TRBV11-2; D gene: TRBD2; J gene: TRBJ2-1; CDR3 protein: CASSLNVLAGPYNEQFF
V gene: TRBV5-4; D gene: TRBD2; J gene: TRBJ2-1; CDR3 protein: CASSPMSSGSLSYNEQFF
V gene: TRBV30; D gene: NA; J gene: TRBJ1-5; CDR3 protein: CAWSSGGLSNQPQHF
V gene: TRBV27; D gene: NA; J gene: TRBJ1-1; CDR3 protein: CASSFGGNTEAFF
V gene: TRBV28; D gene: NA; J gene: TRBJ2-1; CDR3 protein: CASSLDGNEQFF
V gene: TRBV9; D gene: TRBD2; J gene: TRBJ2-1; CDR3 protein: CASSAASGKYEQFF
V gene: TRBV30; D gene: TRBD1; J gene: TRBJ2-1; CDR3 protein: CAWSEVWDRKYNEQFF
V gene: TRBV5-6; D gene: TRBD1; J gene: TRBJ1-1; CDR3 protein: CASSEGTENTEAFF
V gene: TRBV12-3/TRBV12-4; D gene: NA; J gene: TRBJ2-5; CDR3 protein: CASTPSGEETQYF
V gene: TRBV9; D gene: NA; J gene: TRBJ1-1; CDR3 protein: CASSVATYGGHEAFF
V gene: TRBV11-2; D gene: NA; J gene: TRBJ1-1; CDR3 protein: CASSYVAGVLRNTEAFF
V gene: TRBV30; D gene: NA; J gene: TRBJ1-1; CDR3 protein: CAWIPGVMNTEAFF
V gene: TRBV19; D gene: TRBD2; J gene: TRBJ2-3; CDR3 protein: CASSISSGSTDTQYF
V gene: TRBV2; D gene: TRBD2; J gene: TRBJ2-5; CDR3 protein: CASSRDYQIQETQYF
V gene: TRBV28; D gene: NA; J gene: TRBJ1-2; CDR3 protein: CASFGGQLYGYTF
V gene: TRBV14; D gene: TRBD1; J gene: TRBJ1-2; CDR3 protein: CASSPVGQGKTF
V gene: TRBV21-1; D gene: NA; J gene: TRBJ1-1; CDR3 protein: CASNGTEAFF
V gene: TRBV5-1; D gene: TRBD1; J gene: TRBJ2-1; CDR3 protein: CASSWSGGNNEQFF
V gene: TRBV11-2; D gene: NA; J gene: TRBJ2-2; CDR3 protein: CASSLLGDTGELFF
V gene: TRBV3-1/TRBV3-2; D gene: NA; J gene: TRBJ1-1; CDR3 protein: CASSQGGTMNTEAFF
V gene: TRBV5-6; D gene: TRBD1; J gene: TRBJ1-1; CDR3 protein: CASSLARGQSDEAFF
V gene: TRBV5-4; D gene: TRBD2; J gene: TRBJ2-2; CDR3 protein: CASSLGRLADTGELFF
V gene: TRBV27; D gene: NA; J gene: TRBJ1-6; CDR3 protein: CASSKEVFYNSPLHF
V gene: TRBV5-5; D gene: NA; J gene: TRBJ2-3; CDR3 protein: CASSLIDSGDTQYF
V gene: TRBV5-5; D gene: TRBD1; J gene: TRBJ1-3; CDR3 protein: CASSPGQIGNTIYF
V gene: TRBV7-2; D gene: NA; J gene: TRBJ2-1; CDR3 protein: CASSETRSYNEQFF
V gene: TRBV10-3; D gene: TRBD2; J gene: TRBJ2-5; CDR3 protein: CAIKASGEETQYF